This T cell receptor (beta chain) is from a study of blood T cell repertoires in COVID-19. Study-wide background: The United States, Italy and Spain supplied acute and convalescent COVID-19 samples. Nucleic acid was either cDNA or gDNA, and it came from T cells, B-cell-depleted T cells, or PBMCs.

This CDR3 has 16 amino acids. Germline CDR1 is LGHDT and CDR2 is YNNKEL (reference sequence). Deletions cut 1 base from V and 1 base from J, with 13 bases between. The protocol was immunoSEQ multiplex PCR, while the TCRdb copy is restricted to in-frame clones and leaves out a portion. The sample holds 130,000 or so clones, 88% seen once. The receptor was isolated from a man aged 65 to 85 with active COVID-19. The rearrangement links TRBV3-1 (or the pseudogene TRBV3-2) to TRBJ1-1, with D uncertain. Sequences were obtained from peripheral blood. CDR3 amino acids: CASSQAPGSSNTEAFF. CDR3 nucleotides: TGTGCCAGCAGCCAAGCCCCAGGCAGTTCGAACACTGAAGCTTTCTTT.